The next 16 T cell receptor beta chains were all read from a single sample in a study of blood T cell repertoires in COVID-19. Produced via immunoSEQ multiplex PCR; TCRdb's table is partial and in-frame only. The profile shows about 220,000 clones, approximately 83% of them singletons. Specimen: peripheral blood. The receptors shown here come from a woman in her 30s who had recovered from COVID-19.

V gene TRBV7-6 combines with J gene TRBJ2-2, with 7 bases identical to TRBD2. CDR1 and CDR2 (germline): SGHVS, FNYEAQ. This CDR3 has 15 amino acids. The J segment lost 6 bases and the V segment lost 1 base, leaving 5 bases of the junction unmatched. In DNA form, the CDR3 reads TGTGCCAGCAGCTTAGAGTTTGGGGGGGCCGGGGAGCTGTTTTTT. Protein: CASSLEFGGAGELFF.

The genes are TRBV7-2 and TRBJ1-2, with a tentative D call TRBD1 (5 bases). CDR3 length: 15 residues. V lost 6 bases and J lost 8, with 22 bases in between. Looked up from germline, CDR1 is SGHTA and CDR2 is FQGNSA. The CDR3 DNA reads TGTGCCAGCAGTTCTAGTCAGGGTTTCCCTGGGGGCTACACCTTC. It encodes CASSSSQGFPGGYTF.

V gene TRBV19 combines with J gene TRBJ1-2; D is undetermined. The CDR3 runs to 14 residues. The germline V gene has CDR1 LNHDA and CDR2 SQIVND (reference sequence). V lost 7 bases and J lost 8, with 20 bases in between. In nucleotides, the CDR3 is TGTGCCAGTACCCCCCGGCCGGTACTATGGGGCTACACCTTC. Translated, it gives CASTPRPVLWGYTF.

The chain joins TRBV30 to TRBJ2-2; D unresolved. In germline, CDR1 is GTSNPN, CDR2 SVGIG (reference sequence). V was trimmed by 4 bases and J by 6 bases, leaving 12 bases between them. The CDR3 has 13 amino acids. Written as DNA, the CDR3 is TGTGCCTGGACCCCCGCTCGGGCCGGGGAGCTGTTTTTT. This codes for CAWTPARAGELFF.

J is TRBJ2-7 and V is TRBV19; TRBD2 might be the D (5 bases). V shed 5 bases and J shed 5 bases, with 10 bases lying between them. The CDR3 spans 12 residues. From germline, CDR1 is LNHDA and CDR2 SQIVND (reference sequence). DNA for the CDR3: TGTGCCAGTAGTCTCTACGGGGACGAGCAGTACTTC. Protein sequence: CASSLYGDEQYF.

V gene TRBV9 combines with J gene TRBJ2-5; TRBD2 matches 10 bases. The V gene's germline CDR1 is SGDLS and CDR2 YYNGEE. The junction had 8 bases not matched to a gene; V was cut back by 3 bases and J by 0 bases. The CDR3 runs to 17 residues. Here the CDR3 reads CASSAGRTSGHQETQYF. The CDR3 DNA reads TGTGCCAGCAGCGCCGGGAGGACTAGCGGCCACCAAGAGACCCAGTACTTC.

V gene TRBV18 combines with J gene TRBJ1-2; D possibly corresponds to TRBD1 (5 bases). This CDR3 is built from 13 residues. V was pared by 5 bases and J by 2 bases, with 9 bases between. Germline CDR1 and CDR2: KGHSH and LQKENI. The CDR3 is CASSAQGNYGYTF. In DNA form, the CDR3 reads TGTGCCAGCTCAGCGCAGGGAAACTATGGCTACACCTTC.

This chain joins TRBV2 and TRBJ2-5; 15 positions match TRBD2. CDR3 length equals 16 residues. V lost 5 bases and J lost 1; bases outside the gene matches: 2. The germline gives CDR1 SNHLY, CDR2 FYNNEI. The CDR3 here is CASSLGLAGGQETQYF. The CDR3 DNA follows: TGTGCCAGCAGTTTGGGACTAGCGGGGGGCCAAGAGACCCAGTACTTC. Looking up the rest from reference TRBV2 and TRBJ2-5 gives the full variable domain: EPEVTQTPSHQVTQMGQEVILRCVPISNHLYFYWYRQILGQKVEFLVSFYNNEISEKSEIFDDQFSVERPDGSNFTLKIRSTKLEDSAMYFCASSLGLAGGQETQYFGPGTRLLVL.

The rearrangement uses TRBV4-1 and TRBJ1-2; D not resolved. Germline V lookup: CDR1 MGHRA, CDR2 YSYEKL. CDR3 length: 15 amino acids. Trimming shortened V by 1 base and J by 2 bases, and 11 bases separated the two germline ends. In DNA, the CDR3 is TGCGCCAGCAGCCAAGGAGGGAGAGCGAACTATGGCTACACCTTC. Encoded protein: CASSQGGRANYGYTF.

The count of this clone is one. V and J are TRBV18 and TRBJ2-7; 8 bases align to TRBD1. Germline values: CDR1 KGHSH, CDR2 LQKENI. Trimming cost V 2 bases and J 0 bases; bases outside gene matches: 3. The CDR3 spans 15 residues. Written as DNA, the CDR3 is TGTGCCAGCTCACCAGGGACAGGAGCCTCCTACGAGCAGTACTTC. This gives the protein CASSPGTGASYEQYF.

The chain couples TRBV4-1 to TRBJ2-2, with TRBD1 matching 9 bases. This CDR3 is built from 16 residues. Germline assignment: CDR1 MGHRA and CDR2 YSYEKL. J lost 7 bases, V lost 2 bases, and 8 bases had no gene match. The CDR3 DNA is TGCGCCAGCAGCCAACCGGGACAGGGTGGTATCGGGGAGCTGTTTTTT. It is translated as CASSQPGQGGIGELFF.

This chain uses TRBV2 with TRBJ2-3; 8 nucleotides match TRBD1. V shed 6 bases and J 6 bases; nucleotides not matched to a gene: 5. Germline-derived CDR1 and CDR2 are SNHLY and FYNNEI. This CDR3 has 13 amino acids. CDR3 sequence reads: CASSDRGLDTQYF. The CDR3 DNA sequence: TGTGCCAGCAGCGACAGGGGATTGGATACGCAGTATTTT.

The chain couples TRBV6-1 to TRBJ1-2, with TRBD1 matching 12 bases. The V gene end was trimmed by 4 bases and the J gene end by 7 bases; junction bases not matched to a gene: 10. Germline values: CDR1 MNHNS, CDR2 SASEGT. The CDR3 contains 16 residues. The CDR3 DNA reads TGTGCCAGCAGTGCTTTGGCGGGGACAGGGGGCCGTGGCTACACCTTC. Residues: CASSALAGTGGRGYTF.

The DNA of the CDR3 is TGCGCCAGCAGGGGGGGGACTAATGAAAAACTGTTTTTT. Translating gives CASRGGTNEKLFF. The chain couples TRBV5-1 to TRBJ1-4; D may be TRBD1 (5 bases). Trimming pared 5 bases from V and 2 bases from J, leaving 7 bases between. From germline, CDR1 is SGHRS and CDR2 YFSETQ. The CDR3 is 13 residues long. The entire variable domain, with the rest obtained from reference TRBV5-1 and TRBJ1-4, is as follows: KAGVTQTPRYLIKTRGQQVTLSCSPISGHRSVSWYQQTPGQGLQFLFEYFSETQRNKGNFPGRFSGRQFSNSRSEMNVSTLELGDSALYLCASRGGTNEKLFFGSGTQLSVL.

The CDR3 protein is CASSLLSGNTEAFF. The CDR3 DNA reads as TGCGCCAGCAGCTTGCTTAGTGGGAACACTGAAGCTTTCTTT. The V call is TRBV5-1, the J call TRBJ1-1; D unresolved. This CDR3 region has 14 residues. Per germline, CDR1 SGHRS and CDR2 YFSETQ. The V end lost 1 base, the J end lost 1 base, and 8 bases lay between the germline ends.

The chain employs TRBV6-4 and TRBJ2-3; D gene ambiguous. V was trimmed by 9 bases and J by 6 bases, leaving 7 bases between them. This CDR3 is built from 10 residues. From germline, CDR1 is MRHNA and CDR2 SNTAGT. The CDR3 DNA reads as TGTGCCAGAACGAGGGATACGCAGTATTTT. It translates to CARTRDTQYF.